A selection of T cell receptor beta chains follows, all from one sample in a study of CD8 T cells in Susac syndrome. TCRdb ran MiXCR on the immunoSEQ multiplex PCR reads and lists one entry per CDR3 protein. This table has some 70,000 distinct CDR3 sequences, roughly 94% appearing once. Sample: CD8+ T cells from PBMCs. These receptors were obtained from a human donor with multiple sclerosis. Both conserved end residues are part of each CDR3. The D gene is left open where the match is weak. The size of a clone is reported for some rows only, either as once, few or many, or as a class for expanded clones.

TRBV3-1	NA	TRBJ2-5	once	TGTGCCAGCAGCCAAGAATGGGTCACAGGGAACCAAGAGACCCAGTACTTC	CASSQEWVTGNQETQYF
TRBV24-1	TRBD2	TRBJ2-1	NA	TGTGCCACCAGTGACCACGGACTAGCGATCGAGAATGAGCAGTTCTTC	CATSDHGLAIENEQFF
TRBV25-1	TRBD1	TRBJ2-7	NA	TGTGCCAGCAGTGACGCGGGGACAGGGCTGGTTGGCGAGCAGTACTTC	CASSDAGTGLVGEQYF
TRBV29-1	TRBD2	TRBJ2-7	NA	TGCAGCGTTGTTGGCGCCTCGGAGCGGGAGTGGGGCTACGAGCAGTACTTC	CSVVGASEREWGYEQYF
TRBV27	NA	TRBJ2-1	NA	TGTGCCAGCATAGGGTCAGCGGGCACTGAGCAGTTCTTC	CASIGSAGTEQFF
TRBV19	NA	TRBJ2-3	NA	TGTGCCAGTAGTATGGCGAGCGGTAGCACAGATACGCAGTATTTT	CASSMASGSTDTQYF
TRBV6-5	NA	TRBJ2-5	NA	TGTGCCAGCAGTTACCTCGGGACTTTTCAGGGAGAGACCCAGTACTTC	CASSYLGTFQGETQYF
TRBV15	NA	TRBJ1-1	NA	TGTGCCACCAGCAAGAGTCCCACTGAAGCTTTCTTT	CATSKSPTEAFF
TRBV6-5	NA	TRBJ1-2	NA	TGTGCCAGCAGTTACTCGGGGGGTAACTATGGCTACACCTTC	CASSYSGGNYGYTF
TRBV30	NA	TRBJ2-1	NA	TGTGCCTGGGACAGCATGCCTAACAATGAGCAGTTCTTC	CAWDSMPNNEQFF
TRBV12-3/TRBV12-4	NA	TRBJ2-1	few	TGTGCCAGCAGCCCCCGGGGCAGGGACTTTATCTCCTACAATGAGCAGTTCTTC	CASSPRGRDFISYNEQFF
TRBV3-1	NA	TRBJ2-5	NA	TGTGCCAGCAGCCAGGACGGCCAAGAGACCCAGTACTTC	CASSQDGQETQYF
TRBV7-9	NA	TRBJ2-7	NA	TGTGCCAGCAGCCCGGGACCCGAGGGACCCTACGAGCAGTACTTC	CASSPGPEGPYEQYF
TRBV12-3/TRBV12-4	NA	TRBJ1-1	NA	TGTGCCAGCAAGAGCAGAGAACCTGAAGCTTTCTTT	CASKSREPEAFF
TRBV29-1	NA	TRBJ2-7	NA	TGCAGCGTTGCGACCCCACCGGGGGAGCAGTACTTC	CSVATPPGEQYF
TRBV20-1	TRBD2	TRBJ2-7	NA	TGCAGTGCTTGCGGTAGCGGGAGCTACGAGCAGTACTTC	CSACGSGSYEQYF
TRBV4-3	NA	TRBJ1-1	NA	TGCGCCAGCAGCCAAGATCGGGGGGACACTGAAGCTTTCTTT	CASSQDRGDTEAFF
TRBV27	TRBD1	TRBJ1-2	NA	TGTGCCAGCAGTTTATCGGTGAGACAGGGGGCCCCCTATGGCTACACCTTC	CASSLSVRQGAPYGYTF
TRBV29-1	NA	TRBJ2-7	NA	TGCAGCGTCCCCCGAGGGGGGGACACCCTCGAGCAGTACTTC	CSVPRGGDTLEQYF
TRBV2	NA	TRBJ2-7	NA	TGTGCACTCCGGGACAACACTTTCGAGCAGTACTTC	CALRDNTFEQYF
TRBV4-1	NA	TRBJ2-1	NA	TGCGCCAGCAGCCATGTTGGAGTCCTGTACGAGCAGTTCTTC	CASSHVGVLYEQFF
TRBV30	NA	TRBJ1-1	NA	TGTGCCTGGAGTGTACAAGGGTTGAACACTGAAGCTTTCTTT	CAWSVQGLNTEAFF
TRBV2	NA	TRBJ1-1	NA	TGTGCCAGCAGTTACAGGGAGGATAACACTGAAGCTTTCTTT	CASSYREDNTEAFF
TRBV28	TRBD1	TRBJ1-5	NA	TGTGCCAGCACCTCACACTCCGGGACAGGGGCAGCCCAGCATTTT	CASTSHSGTGAAQHF
TRBV2	TRBD2	TRBJ2-5	NA	TGTGCCAGCAGTGAAAGGGTAGCGGGGGGAGAGACCCAGTACTTC	CASSERVAGGETQYF
TRBV7-3	NA	TRBJ2-7	NA	TGTGCCAGCAGCTTAACGAGCGGCAGCGAGCAGTACTTC	CASSLTSGSEQYF
TRBV2	NA	TRBJ1-5	NA	TGTGCCAGCAGTGATAACGTCCAGCCCCAGCATTTT	CASSDNVQPQHF
TRBV9	NA	TRBJ1-1	NA	TGTGCCAGCAGTAGGACGGCCTCCGAAGCTTTCTTT	CASSRTASEAFF
TRBV7-3	NA	TRBJ2-1	NA	TGTGCCAGCAGTGGGGCTTACTACAATGAGCAGTTCTTC	CASSGAYYNEQFF
TRBV30	TRBD2	TRBJ2-1	NA	TGTGCCTGGAGTGTTGGCGGGGGGGAGGTTGAGCAGTTCTTC	CAWSVGGGEVEQFF
TRBV19	NA	TRBJ1-5	NA	TGTGCCAGTAGTATAGACAGCTCTCAGCCCCAGCATTTT	CASSIDSSQPQHF
TRBV20-1	TRBD1	TRBJ2-1	NA	TGCAGTGCTTACTCCACAGAGGGACAGGGCATTTACAATGAGCAGTTCTTC	CSAYSTEGQGIYNEQFF
TRBV12-3/TRBV12-4	NA	TRBJ1-1	NA	TGTGCCAGCAGTTTAGCTCGATGGTCTATGAACACTGAAGCTTTCTTT	CASSLARWSMNTEAFF
TRBV7-9	NA	TRBJ2-7	NA	TGTGCCAGCAGCCCCACTATCACCTACGAGCAGTACTTC	CASSPTITYEQYF
TRBV19	NA	TRBJ2-1	NA	TGTGCCAGTAGTACAGGGGCGAATGAGCAGTTCTTC	CASSTGANEQFF
TRBV15	NA	TRBJ2-5	NA	TGTGCCACCAGCAGTGCAGGGTATCAAGAGACCCAGTACTTC	CATSSAGYQETQYF
TRBV12-3/TRBV12-4	NA	TRBJ2-3	NA	TGTGCCAGCGACGATCCGGGGGAGGATGCAGATACGCAGTATTTT	CASDDPGEDADTQYF
TRBV2	NA	TRBJ2-5	few	TGTGCCAGCAGCCTGGTTGAAGGGACCCAGTACTTC	CASSLVEGTQYF
TRBV5-4	NA	TRBJ1-1	NA	TGTGCCAGCAGCTTGGAAGGACACAATGAAGCTTTCTTT	CASSLEGHNEAFF
TRBV5-6	NA	TRBJ1-2	NA	TGTGCCAGCAGCTCTCCCGGGGAAGACTATGGCTACACCTTC	CASSSPGEDYGYTF
TRBV13	TRBD1	TRBJ2-1	NA	TGTGCCAGCAGCTTATCGATGGGACAGGCCAACAATGAGCAGTTCTTC	CASSLSMGQANNEQFF
TRBV9	TRBD2	TRBJ2-5	NA	TGTGCCAGCAGCGAGGGGACTAGCGAGATAGAGACCCAGTACTTC	CASSEGTSEIETQYF
TRBV15	NA	TRBJ2-7	NA	TGTGCCACCAGCGAAGGTGCCAGCGAGCAGTACTTC	CATSEGASEQYF
TRBV7-9	NA	TRBJ2-1	NA	TGTGCCAGCAGCTTAGCGTCAAGCGCCCGACGGTTCTTC	CASSLASSARRFF
TRBV20-1	TRBD2	TRBJ2-7	NA	TGCAGTGCTCCTGGGACTAGCTACTACGAGCAGTACTTC	CSAPGTSYYEQYF
TRBV6-1	NA	TRBJ2-6	NA	TGTGCCAGCAGTCCAGGGGGGTCTGGGGCCAACGTCCTGACTTTC	CASSPGGSGANVLTF
TRBV27	TRBD2	TRBJ2-5	NA	TGTGCCAGCAGTTTCAGAGCGGGGGGGCCGGGTGAGACCCAGTACTTC	CASSFRAGGPGETQYF
TRBV29-1	NA	TRBJ2-4	few	TGCAGCGTCGTTGGCGACGGTGGGAAAAACATTCAGTACTTC	CSVVGDGGKNIQYF
TRBV12-3/TRBV12-4	TRBD1	TRBJ2-5	NA	TGTGCCAGCAGTTTTAATACAGGGGGCGAGACCCAGTACTTC	CASSFNTGGETQYF
TRBV20-1	NA	TRBJ1-2	NA	TGCAGTGCCCGACCGGGGGCAGGGGATGGCTACACCTTC	CSARPGAGDGYTF